A selection of T cell receptor beta chains follows, all from one sample in a study of blood T cell repertoires in COVID-19. Sequenced by immunoSEQ multiplex PCR; TCRdb stores in-frame clones only, minus some. The sample consists of 110,000 to 150,000 clones, just under 85% of them appearing once. Source material: PBMCs or T cells enriched from blood (not recorded which). The receptors come from a woman in her thirties or forties who had recovered from COVID-19. Both conserved end residues are part of each CDR3. D genes are given only for firm matches. The size field is filled for only some rows; it gives once, few, many or a size class.

size	V	D	J	CDR3	DNA
once	TRBV5-1	-	TRBJ2-6	CASSQANVLTF	TGCGCCAGCAGCCAGGCCAACGTCCTGACTTTC
-	TRBV19	-	TRBJ2-5	CASSISNSQETQYF	TGTGCCAGTAGTATCAGCAACAGCCAAGAGACCCAGTACTTC
-	TRBV9	TRBD2	TRBJ2-7	CASSVWGTTGFYEQYF	TGTGCCAGCAGCGTCTGGGGGACTACTGGCTTCTACGAGCAGTACTTC
-	TRBV11-3	-	TRBJ1-1	CASSQPQGEAFF	TGTGCCAGCAGCCAACCACAGGGTGAAGCTTTCTTT
-	TRBV28	-	TRBJ1-5	CASTLWGRNQPQHF	TGTGCCAGCACCCTATGGGGCCGCAATCAGCCCCAGCATTTT
-	TRBV28	TRBD1	TRBJ2-7	CASSQPRGRQEQYF	TGTGCCAGCAGCCAACCCAGGGGGCGGCAAGAGCAGTACTTC
few	TRBV29-1	-	TRBJ1-1	CSVDDRLNTEAFF	TGCAGCGTTGATGACAGACTGAACACTGAAGCTTTCTTT
-	TRBV27	-	TRBJ1-2	CASSLTDNYGYTF	TGTGCCAGCAGTTTAACAGATAACTATGGCTACACCTTC
-	TRBV3-1/TRBV3-2	-	TRBJ1-6	CASSQALSPLHF	TGTGCCAGCAGCCAAGCCCTCTCACCCCTCCACTTT
-	TRBV18	-	TRBJ1-2	CASSPEQAYGYTF	TGTGCCAGCTCACCAGAACAGGCTTATGGCTACACCTTC
-	TRBV3-1/TRBV3-2	-	TRBJ2-1	CASSPEGGEQFF	TGTGCCAGCAGCCCAGAGGGGGGGGAGCAGTTCTTC
-	TRBV18	-	TRBJ1-1	CASSPQKNTEAFF	TGTGCCAGCTCACCCCAAAAGAACACTGAAGCTTTCTTT
once	TRBV30	TRBD1	TRBJ2-3	CAWSVKGQGFADTQYF	TGTGCCTGGAGTGTAAAGGGACAGGGATTTGCAGATACGCAGTATTTT
-	TRBV9	-	TRBJ1-2	CASSVDGGDYGYTF	TGTGCCAGCAGCGTAGATGGGGGCGACTATGGCTACACCTTC
-	TRBV19	-	TRBJ1-5	CASSLTHRDQPQHF	TGTGCCAGTAGTTTGACCCACAGGGACCAGCCCCAGCATTTT
-	TRBV5-5	TRBD1	TRBJ1-4	CASSPVHSATGFNEKLFF	TGTGCCAGCAGCCCGGTCCACTCGGCGACAGGGTTTAATGAAAAACTGTTTTTT
-	TRBV9	TRBD2	TRBJ2-2	CASSVAGGRGTGELFF	TGTGCCAGCAGCGTAGCAGGTGGGAGGGGTACCGGGGAGCTGTTTTTT
-	TRBV27	-	TRBJ2-3	CATRLLAIRTDTQYF	TGTGCCACCCGACTCCTGGCCATCCGCACAGATACGCAGTATTTT
-	TRBV13	TRBD2	TRBJ2-7	CASSLAWGGSSYEQYF	TGTGCCAGCAGCTTGGCCTGGGGGGGGAGCTCCTACGAGCAGTACTTC
-	TRBV3-1/TRBV3-2	-	TRBJ1-2	CASSQDRTAHLSWGYTF	TGTGCCAGCAGCCAAGACCGGACAGCCCACCTCTCCTGGGGCTACACCTTC
-	TRBV27	-	TRBJ2-5	CASKEDRFETQYF	TGTGCCAGTAAAGAGGACAGATTCGAGACCCAGTACTTC
once	TRBV28	-	TRBJ1-1	CASSSPNRAEAFF	TGTGCCAGCAGTAGTCCTAATCGGGCTGAAGCTTTCTTT
-	TRBV20-1	-	TRBJ2-1	CSASDKLDEQFF	TGCAGTGCTAGTGACAAGCTGGATGAGCAGTTCTTC
-	TRBV5-1	TRBD2	TRBJ2-3	CASSNVKTSGGDTQYF	TGCGCCAGCAGCAACGTGAAAACTAGCGGGGGTGATACGCAGTATTTT
-	TRBV29-1	TRBD1	TRBJ2-5	CSVFTGVTETQYF	TGCAGCGTTTTTACAGGGGTGACGGAGACCCAGTACTTC
-	TRBV18	-	TRBJ2-5	CASSPRTAQETQYF	TGTGCCAGCTCACCGAGAACAGCCCAAGAGACCCAGTACTTC
-	TRBV18	-	TRBJ2-7	CASSGGVGYEQYF	TGTGCCAGCTCAGGTGGTGTCGGGTACGAGCAGTACTTC
-	TRBV7-3	-	TRBJ2-5	CASSTREDQETQYF	TGTGCCAGCAGCACCCGGGAAGACCAAGAGACCCAGTACTTC
-	TRBV11-2	-	TRBJ2-7	CASSLGQVGTYEQYF	TGTGCCAGCAGCTTAGGACAGGTCGGTACGTACGAGCAGTACTTC
-	TRBV2	TRBD1	TRBJ1-5	CASSRTGGFTQPQHF	TGTGCCAGCAGCAGGACAGGGGGCTTTACTCAGCCCCAGCATTTT